This T cell receptor (beta chain) was retrieved from a study of cytomegalovirus exposure and HLA in healthy donors. Study results and limitations: Cytomegalovirus status, reportedly, was diagnosed with high specificity and sensitivity by the classifier. In vitro checks showed that a few CMV-associated chains really do target CMV antigens. Overall, some 160 TCR beta chains were annotated as cytomegalovirus-associated.

TCRdb keeps only in-frame clones here, not all; method: immunoSEQ multiplex PCR. Of 250,000 to 400,000 clones in the sample, nearly 90% were seen once. Note on this clone: Its antigen is as yet unknown.

This clonotype was sampled from a man aged 30 to 45 in good health and CMV-seronegative. Input material: PBMCs.

The CDR3 nucleotides are TGTGCCAGCAGCTTGGTGCGGACAGCCTATAATTCACCCCTCCACTTT. It translates to CASSLVRTAYNSPLHF. This sequence joins TRBV5-6 and TRBJ1-6, with TRBD1 as a possible D gene (6 bases). The V gene lost 0 bases and the J gene lost 2 bases, with 9 bases spanning the gap. CDR3 length equals 16 residues. Germline values: CDR1 SGHDT, CDR2 YYEEEE.